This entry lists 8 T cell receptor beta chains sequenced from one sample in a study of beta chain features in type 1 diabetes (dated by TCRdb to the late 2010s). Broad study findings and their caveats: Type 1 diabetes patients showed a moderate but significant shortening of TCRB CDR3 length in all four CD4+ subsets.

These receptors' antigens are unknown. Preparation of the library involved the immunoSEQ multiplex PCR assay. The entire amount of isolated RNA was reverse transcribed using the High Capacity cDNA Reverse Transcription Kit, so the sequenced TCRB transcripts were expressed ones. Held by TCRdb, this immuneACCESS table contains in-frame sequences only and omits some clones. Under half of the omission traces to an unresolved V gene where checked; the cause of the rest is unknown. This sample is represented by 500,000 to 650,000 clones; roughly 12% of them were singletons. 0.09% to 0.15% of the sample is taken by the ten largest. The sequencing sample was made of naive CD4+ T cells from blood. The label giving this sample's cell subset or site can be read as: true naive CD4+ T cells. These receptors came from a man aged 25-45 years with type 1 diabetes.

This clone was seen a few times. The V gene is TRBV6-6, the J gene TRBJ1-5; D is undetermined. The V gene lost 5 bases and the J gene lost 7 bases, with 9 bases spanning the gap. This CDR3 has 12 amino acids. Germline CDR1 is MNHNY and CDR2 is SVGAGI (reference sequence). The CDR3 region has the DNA TGTGCCAGCAGTCCCCAGGAACAGCCCCAGCATTTT. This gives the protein CASSPQEQPQHF.

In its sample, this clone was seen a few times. CDR3 loop: CASSSSSSTDTQYF. The CDR3 coding sequence is TGTGCCAGCAGCTCTAGCAGTAGCACAGATACGCAGTATTTT. The chain carries TRBV13 and TRBJ2-3; tentatively, D is TRBD2 (5 bases). This CDR3 contains 14 residues. Germline V CDR1 and CDR2: PRHDT, FYEKMQ (reference sequence). The V gene lost 4 bases and the J gene lost 0 bases, with 8 bases spanning the gap.

Written as DNA, the CDR3 is TGCGCCAGCAGCTTCGAGCTCGCCGGGGAGCTGTTTTTT. It translates to CASSFELAGELFF. The V and J genes are TRBV5-1 and TRBJ2-2; D is uncertain. Germline loops: CDR1 SGHRS, CDR2 YFSETQ. Trimming stripped 2 bases from V and 6 bases from J, with 8 bases between. The CDR3 runs to 13 residues.

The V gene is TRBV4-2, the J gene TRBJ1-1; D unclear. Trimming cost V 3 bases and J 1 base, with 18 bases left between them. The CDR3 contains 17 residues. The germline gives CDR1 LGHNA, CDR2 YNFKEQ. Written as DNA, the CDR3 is TGTGCCAGCAGCCACACATCACGTGGAGGGTGGAACACTGAAGCTTTCTTT. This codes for CASSHTSRGGWNTEAFF.

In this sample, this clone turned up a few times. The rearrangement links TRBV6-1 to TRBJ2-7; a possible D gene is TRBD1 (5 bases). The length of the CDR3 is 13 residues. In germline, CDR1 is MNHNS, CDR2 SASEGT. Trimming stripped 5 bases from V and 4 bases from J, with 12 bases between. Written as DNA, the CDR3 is TGTGCCAGCAGTCAGGGTCTCGGTTACGAGCAGTACTTC. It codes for CASSQGLGYEQYF.

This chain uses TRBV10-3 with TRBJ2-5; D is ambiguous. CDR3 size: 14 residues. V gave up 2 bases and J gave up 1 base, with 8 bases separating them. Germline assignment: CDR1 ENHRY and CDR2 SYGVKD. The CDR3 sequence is CAISERPGQETQYF. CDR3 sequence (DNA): TGTGCCATCAGTGAGAGGCCAGGCCAAGAGACCCAGTACTTC.

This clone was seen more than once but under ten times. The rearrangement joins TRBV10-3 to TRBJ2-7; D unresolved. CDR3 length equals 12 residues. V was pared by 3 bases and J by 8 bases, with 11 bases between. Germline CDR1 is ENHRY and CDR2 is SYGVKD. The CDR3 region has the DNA TGTGCCATCAGTGACTCCGGGCCACAGCAGTACTTC. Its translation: CAISDSGPQQYF.

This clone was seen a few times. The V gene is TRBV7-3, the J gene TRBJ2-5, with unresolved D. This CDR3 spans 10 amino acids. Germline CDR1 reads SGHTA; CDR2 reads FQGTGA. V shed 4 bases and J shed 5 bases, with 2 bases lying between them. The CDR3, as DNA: TGTGCCAGCAGCTGGGAGACCCAGTACTTC. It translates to CASSWETQYF.